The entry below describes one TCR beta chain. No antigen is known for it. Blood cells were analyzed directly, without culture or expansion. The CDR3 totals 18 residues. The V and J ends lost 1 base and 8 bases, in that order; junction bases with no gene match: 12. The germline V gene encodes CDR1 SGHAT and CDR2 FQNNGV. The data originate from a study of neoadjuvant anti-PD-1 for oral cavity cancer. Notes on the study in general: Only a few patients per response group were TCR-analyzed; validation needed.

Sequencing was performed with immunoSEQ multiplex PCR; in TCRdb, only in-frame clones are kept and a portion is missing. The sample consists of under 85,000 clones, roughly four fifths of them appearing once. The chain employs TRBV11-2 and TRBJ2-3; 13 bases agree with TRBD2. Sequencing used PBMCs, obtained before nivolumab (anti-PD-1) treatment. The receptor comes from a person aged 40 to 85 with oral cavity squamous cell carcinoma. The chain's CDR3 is CASSLVSRTSGSLGTQYF. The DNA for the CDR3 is TGTGCCAGCAGCTTAGTTTCGAGGACTAGCGGGAGTCTGGGTACGCAGTATTTT.